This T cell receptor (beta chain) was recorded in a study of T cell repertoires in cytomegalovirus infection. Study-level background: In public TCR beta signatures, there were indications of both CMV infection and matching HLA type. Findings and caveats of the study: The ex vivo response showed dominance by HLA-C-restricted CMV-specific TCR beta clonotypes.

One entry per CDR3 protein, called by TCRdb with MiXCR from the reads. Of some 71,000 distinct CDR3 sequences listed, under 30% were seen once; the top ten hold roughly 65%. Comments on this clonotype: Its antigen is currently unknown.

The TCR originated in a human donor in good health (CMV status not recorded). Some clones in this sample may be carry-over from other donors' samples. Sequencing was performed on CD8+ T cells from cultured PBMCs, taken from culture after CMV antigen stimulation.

DNA for the CDR3: TGCGCCAGCAGCCAAGATGGGGGGGTGGAAATATTCACAGATACGCAGTATTTT. Its translation: CASSQDGGVEIFTDTQYF. This chain connects TRBV4-1 to TRBJ2-3, with 7 bases that match TRBD2. J was trimmed by 2 bases and V by 0 bases; bases with no gene match: 11. The CDR3 loop spans 18 amino acids. Germline V gene sequence: CDR1 MGHRA, CDR2 YSYEKL.